Sequencing of this TCR beta chain was carried out in a study of OX40 agonist ivuxolimab in advanced cancers. Study-wide context: Patients were dosed intravenously with ivuxolimab at 0.01 to 10 mg/kg every 2 weeks.

Sequenced by immunoSEQ multiplex PCR; TCRdb stores in-frame clones only, minus some. The data show about 58,000 clones, with about 90% seen just once and about 4.1% held by the top ten. Trimming left V 0 bases short and J 7 bases short, with 16 bases between. From germline, CDR1 is LNHNV and CDR2 YYDKDF (reference sequence). This CDR3 has 15 residues. The sequences come from CD4+ or CD8+ T cells sorted from blood, collected in a trial of the OX40 agonist ivuxolimab. The source of this sequence is an adult with an advanced solid tumor such as melanoma, head and neck, liver or kidney cancer. V gene TRBV15 combines with J gene TRBJ2-7; maybe TRBD1 (6 bases). The CDR3 nucleotides read TGTGCCACCAGCAGAGACTCGTACAGGGTTGGGGAGCAGTACTTC. It encodes CATSRDSYRVGEQYF.